This TCR beta chain derives from a study of blood T cell repertoires in COVID-19. Germline loops: CDR1 SNHLY, CDR2 FYNNEI. This CDR3 is 15 amino acids long. Trimming removed 4 bases at V and 0 bases at J, with 9 bases between. The table came from immunoSEQ multiplex PCR; TCRdb's copy has only in-frame clones and leaves some out. Among some 66,000 clones listed, roughly 82% were seen once. The sequence was obtained from a man in his fifties or sixties with acute or convalescent COVID-19. Sequencing input: peripheral blood. The chain employs TRBV2 and TRBJ2-2; D is uncertain. In nucleotides, the CDR3 is TGTGCCAGCAGTGTTAGCTCCCCGAACACCGGGGAGCTGTTTTTT. It is translated as CASSVSSPNTGELFF.